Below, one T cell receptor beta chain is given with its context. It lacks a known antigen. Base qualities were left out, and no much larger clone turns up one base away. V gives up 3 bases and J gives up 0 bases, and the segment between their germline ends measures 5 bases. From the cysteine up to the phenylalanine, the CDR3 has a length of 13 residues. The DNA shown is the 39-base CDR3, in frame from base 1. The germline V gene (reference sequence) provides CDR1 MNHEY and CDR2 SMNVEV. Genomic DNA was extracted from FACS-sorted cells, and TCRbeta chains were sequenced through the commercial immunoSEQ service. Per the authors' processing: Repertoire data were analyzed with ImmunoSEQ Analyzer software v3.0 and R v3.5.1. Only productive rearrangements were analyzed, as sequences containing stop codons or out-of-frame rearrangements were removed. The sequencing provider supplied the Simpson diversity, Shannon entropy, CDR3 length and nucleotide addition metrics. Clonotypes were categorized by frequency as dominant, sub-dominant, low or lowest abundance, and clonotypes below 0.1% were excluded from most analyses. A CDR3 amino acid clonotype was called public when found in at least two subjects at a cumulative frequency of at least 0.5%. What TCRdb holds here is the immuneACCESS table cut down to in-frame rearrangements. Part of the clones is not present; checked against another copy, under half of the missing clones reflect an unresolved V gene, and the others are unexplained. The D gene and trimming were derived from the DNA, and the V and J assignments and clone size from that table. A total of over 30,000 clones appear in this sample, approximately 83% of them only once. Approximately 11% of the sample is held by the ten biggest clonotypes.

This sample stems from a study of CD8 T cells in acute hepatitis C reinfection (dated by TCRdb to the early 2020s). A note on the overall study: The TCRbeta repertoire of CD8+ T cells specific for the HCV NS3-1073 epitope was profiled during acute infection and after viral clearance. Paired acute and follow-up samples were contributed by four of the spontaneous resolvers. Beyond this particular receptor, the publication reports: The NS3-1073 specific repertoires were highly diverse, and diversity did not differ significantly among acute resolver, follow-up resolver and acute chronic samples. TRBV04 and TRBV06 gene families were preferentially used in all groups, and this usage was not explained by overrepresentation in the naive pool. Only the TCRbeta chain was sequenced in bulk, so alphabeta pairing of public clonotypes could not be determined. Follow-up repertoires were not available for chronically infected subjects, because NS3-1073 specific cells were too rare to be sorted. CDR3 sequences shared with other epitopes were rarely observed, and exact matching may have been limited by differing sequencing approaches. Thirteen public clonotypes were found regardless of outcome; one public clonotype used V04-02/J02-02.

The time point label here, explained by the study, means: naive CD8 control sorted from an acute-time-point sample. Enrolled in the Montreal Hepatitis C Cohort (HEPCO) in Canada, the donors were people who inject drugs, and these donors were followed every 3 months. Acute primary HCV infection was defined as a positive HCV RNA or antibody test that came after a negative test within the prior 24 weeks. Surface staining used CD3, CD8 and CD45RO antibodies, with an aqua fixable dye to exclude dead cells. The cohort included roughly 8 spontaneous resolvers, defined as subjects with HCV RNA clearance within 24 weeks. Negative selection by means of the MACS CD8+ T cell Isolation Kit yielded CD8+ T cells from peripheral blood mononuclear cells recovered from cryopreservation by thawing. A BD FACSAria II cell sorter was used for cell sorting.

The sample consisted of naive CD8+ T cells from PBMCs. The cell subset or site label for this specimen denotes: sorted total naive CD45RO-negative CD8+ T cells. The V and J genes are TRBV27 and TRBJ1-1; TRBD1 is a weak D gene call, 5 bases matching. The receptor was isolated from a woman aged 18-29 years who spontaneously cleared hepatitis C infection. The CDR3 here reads CASSLGLNTEAFF. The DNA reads TGTGCCAGCAGTTTGGGGCTGAACACTGAAGCTTTCTTT.